This T cell receptor beta chain was obtained from a study of long-term antiretroviral therapy in people with HIV. The libraries were made with immunoSEQ v3.0 at survey level. Generated by immunoSEQ multiplex PCR, the TCRdb table keeps only in-frame clones and is missing some. The table has roughly 29,000 clones, 95% seen once; the top ten hold 7% to 8.5%. The V end lost 2 bases, the J end lost 8 bases, and 22 bases lay between the germline ends. CDR3 length: 17 amino acids. The V gene's germline CDR1 is GTSNPN and CDR2 SVGIG (reference sequence). V is TRBV30 and J is TRBJ1-6, with no clear D. The source is a man under 40 with HIV. Sequenced material: unsorted PBMCs, taken 5.3 years after starting antiretroviral therapy. CDR3 nucleotides: TGTGCCTGGAGTCCTACTGGCAGGCGCCCTGGAGATTCACCCCTCCACTTT. Protein sequence: CAWSPTGRRPGDSPLHF. Based on the CDR3 plus reference TRBV30 and TRBJ1-6, the full variable domain is SQTIHQWPATLVQPVGSPLSLECTVEGTSNPNLYWYRQAAGRGLQLLFYSVGIGQISSEVPQNLSASRPQDRQFILSSKKLLLSDSGFYLCAWSPTGRRPGDSPLHFGNGTRLTVT.